The 14 T cell receptor beta chains reported below all come from one sample, sequenced in a study of blood T cells in healthy people across ages (dated by TCRdb to 2013 to 2016). The method was 5' RACE. Sequencing used an Illumina HiSeq 2500. A second roughly 6 to 12 cycle PCR used a sample-barcoded 5' primer and a J-beta primer mix. The public sequencing data were trimmed at Q25 with fastp and processed into clonotypes with MiXCR by TCRdb, which kept only in-frame beta chains. Rows are combined by CDR3 protein, so each entry shows the most common genes and DNA. In all, the sample holds 1.5 million to 2 million distinct CDR3 sequences, and 28% of those were seen once. The top ten clones comprise 7.7% of the sample. The sequencing sample was made of blood. The receptor source for this set is a woman younger than 45 in good health.

The chain carries TRBV5-1 and TRBJ2-7; 9 positions agree with TRBD2. The CDR3 contains 16 residues. Trimming removed 0 bases from V and 3 bases from J; junction bases left unmatched: 7. Germline CDR1 and CDR2: SGHRS and YFSETQ. The CDR3 bases are TGCGCCAGCAGCTTGGCGGGCGGGAGGGCCGTCTACGAGCAGTACTTC. It yields the protein CASSLAGGRAVYEQYF.

As for this clonotype: A much larger clone differs by one base, so this may be a read error. The genes are TRBV5-1 and TRBJ2-1; TRBD1 agrees at 12 bases. Germline V gene data show CDR1 as SGHRS and CDR2 as YFSETQ. V was clipped by 4 bases and J by 15 bases; unmatched bases: 14. The length of the CDR3 is 15 residues. The CDR3 DNA follows: TGCGCCAGCAGCGGCTCCGGGACAGGGGGCGAAGAGGGGTTCTTC. Its protein product is CASSGSGTGGEEGFF.

The V and J genes are TRBV20-1 and TRBJ1-2; TRBD1 agrees at 7 bases. Germline V gene sequence: CDR1 DFQATT, CDR2 SNEGSKA (reference sequence). The CDR3 has 12 residues. The DNA for the CDR3 is TGCAGGGCCACGACAGGGAACTATGGCTACACCTTC. Translating it yields CRATTGNYGYTF.

The table lists this clonotype with a few counts. The chain couples TRBV28 to TRBJ1-2; 7 bases are a match to TRBD1. Per the germline V gene, CDR1 is MDHEN and CDR2 is SYDVKM. Trimming removed 10 bases from V and 7 bases from J; junction bases left unmatched: 18. The CDR3 length is 15 residues. This CDR3 reads CATTGDSPTYSGYTF. The DNA of the CDR3 is TGTGCCACCACAGGGGACTCCCCGACATACTCTGGCTACACCTTC.

The chain carries TRBV10-1 and TRBJ2-1, with 8 bases fitting TRBD2. This CDR3 region has 19 residues. V trimming: 3 bases; J trimming: 10 bases; junction bases outside the gene matches: 23. In germline, CDR1 is WNHNN, CDR2 SYGVQD (reference sequence). CDR3 region: CASSEQAGALRRTMSEQFF. CDR3 nucleotides: TGCGCCAGCAGTGAACAAGCGGGGGCGCTTCGGAGGACAATGTCGGAGCAGTTCTTC.

The V call is TRBV4-1, the J call TRBJ2-1; 7 bases map to TRBD2. J gave up 5 bases and V 1 base, and 2 bases lay outside the gene matches. Germline CDR1 is MGHRA and CDR2 is YSYEKL. The CDR3 loop spans 14 amino acids. CDR3 DNA sequence: TGCGCCAGCAGCCAAGGGGAGGGTCACAATGAGCAGTTCTTC. Protein product: CASSQGEGHNEQFF.

This clonotype has at least ten counts. The J gene is TRBJ2-7, the V gene TRBV6-5, with 9 bases matching TRBD2. The germline gives CDR1 MNHEY, CDR2 SVGAGI. The CDR3 length is 15 residues. The V gene end was trimmed by 6 bases and the J gene end by 0 bases; junction bases not matched to a gene: 6. CDR3 in DNA: TGTGCCAGCAGGAAGACTAGCGGAAGCTCCTACGAGCAGTACTTC. Protein sequence: CASRKTSGSSYEQYF.

Only a few counts were recorded for this clonotype. This chain connects TRBV2 to TRBJ2-4; D is unclear. V gave up 1 base and J gave up 12 bases, with 16 bases separating them. CDR3 size: 14 residues. CDR1 SNHLY and CDR2 FYNNEI come from the germline V gene. CDR3 sequence (DNA): TGTGCCAGCAGTGAAGAGAAAGGGAATTCGGGTCAGTACTTC. Its translation: CASSEEKGNSGQYF.

This rearrangement joins TRBV7-2 to TRBJ2-3; a possible D gene is TRBD2 (6 bases). CDR1 and CDR2 from the germline V gene are SGHTA and FQGNSA. CDR3 size: 15 residues. The germline V and J ends were trimmed by 5 bases and 3 bases, with 15 bases remaining between them. The CDR3 spells CASSLGTVVTDTQYF. The DNA of the CDR3 is TGTGCCAGCAGCCTTGGGACTGTGGTGACAGATACGCAGTATTTT. Supplemented by reference TRBV7-2 and TRBJ2-3, the full variable domain reads GAGVSQSPSNKVTEKGKDVELRCDPISGHTALYWYRQSLGQGLEFLIYFQGNSAPDKSGLPSDRFSAERTGGSVSTLTIQRTQQEDSAVYLCASSLGTVVTDTQYFGPGTRLTVL.

This clonotype was counted only a few times. The chain uses TRBV10-3 and TRBJ1-2; the D gene is possibly TRBD1 (5 bases). The CDR3 is made up of 14 amino acids. The V gene's germline CDR1 is ENHRY and CDR2 SYGVKD. Trimming shortened V by 2 bases and J by 8 bases, and 15 bases separated the two germline ends. CDR3 amino acids: CAISEPQRGGGYTF. The CDR3 DNA follows: TGTGCCATCAGTGAGCCCCAACGGGGCGGGGGCTACACCTTC.

On this clonotype: A much larger clone differs from this one at a single base, so this may be a read error. This chain's CDR3 is CASRPGTGNYGYTF. CDR3 nucleotide sequence: TGTGCCAGCAGACCCGGGACAGGGAACTATGGCTACACCTTC. The chain combines TRBV3-1 with TRBJ1-2; 9 bases map to TRBD1. This CDR3 is 14 amino acids long. Unmatched junction bases numbered 4, after V lost 6 bases and J lost 2 bases. From germline, CDR1 is LGHDT and CDR2 YNNKEL (reference sequence).

Regarding this clonotype: This may stem from a read error, because a much larger clone lies one nucleotide away. This chain joins TRBV25-1 and TRBJ1-2, with D hard to call. Germline CDR1 and CDR2: MGHDK and SYGVNS. The CDR3 consists of 18 residues. The CDR3 reads CASSELFPQQPDSYGCTF. CDR3 nucleotide sequence: TGTGCCAGCAGTGAATTGTTTCCTCAACAGCCAGATTCCTATGGCTGCACCTTC.

In its sample, this clonotype was seen a few times. The V call is TRBV24-1, the J call TRBJ1-2, with a possible D match to TRBD1 (5 bases). V shed 3 bases and J shed 7 bases, with 14 bases lying between them. Germline V gives CDR1 KGHDR, CDR2 SFDVKD. The CDR3 runs to 14 residues. The CDR3 DNA sequence: TGTGCCACCAGTGATCCATCAGGGAACGGTGGCTACACCTTC. Its protein product is CATSDPSGNGGYTF.

Only a few counts were recorded for this clonotype. The CDR3 here is CASSLGDRLQYF. For the CDR3, the DNA is TGTGCCAGCAGCTTAGGGGACCGCCTGCAGTATTTT. This chain links TRBV7-6 with TRBJ2-3; D is possibly TRBD1 or TRBD2 (5 bases each). This CDR3 contains 12 residues. Looked up from germline, CDR1 is SGHVS and CDR2 is FNYEAQ. V was trimmed by 1 base and J by 11 bases, leaving 10 bases between them.